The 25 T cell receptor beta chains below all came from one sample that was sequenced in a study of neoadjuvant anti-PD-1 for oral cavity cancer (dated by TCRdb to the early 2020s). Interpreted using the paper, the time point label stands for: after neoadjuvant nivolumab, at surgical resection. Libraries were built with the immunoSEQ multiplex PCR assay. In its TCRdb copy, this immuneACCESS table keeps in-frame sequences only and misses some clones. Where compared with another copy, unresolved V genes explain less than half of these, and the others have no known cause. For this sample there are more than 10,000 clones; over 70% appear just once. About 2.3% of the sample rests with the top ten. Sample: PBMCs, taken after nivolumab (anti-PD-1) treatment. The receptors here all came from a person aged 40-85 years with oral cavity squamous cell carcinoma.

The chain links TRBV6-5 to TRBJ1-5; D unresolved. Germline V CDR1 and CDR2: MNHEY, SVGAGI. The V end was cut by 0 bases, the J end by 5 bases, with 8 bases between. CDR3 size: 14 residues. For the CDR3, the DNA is TGTGCCAGCAGTTACTCCGGCAGCCATCAGCCCCAGCATTTT. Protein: CASSYSGSHQPQHF.

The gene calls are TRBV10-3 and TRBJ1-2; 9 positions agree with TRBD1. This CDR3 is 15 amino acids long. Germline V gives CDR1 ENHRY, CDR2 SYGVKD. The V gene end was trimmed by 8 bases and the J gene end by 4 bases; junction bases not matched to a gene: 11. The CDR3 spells CAIGGRGTGFYGYTF. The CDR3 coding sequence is TGTGCCATCGGGGGGCGCGGGACAGGGTTCTATGGCTACACCTTC.

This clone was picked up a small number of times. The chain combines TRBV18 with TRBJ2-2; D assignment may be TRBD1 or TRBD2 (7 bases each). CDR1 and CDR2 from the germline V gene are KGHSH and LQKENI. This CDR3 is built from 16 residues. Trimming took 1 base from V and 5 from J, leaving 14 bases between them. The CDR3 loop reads CASSPQRQGGTGELFF. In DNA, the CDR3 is TGTGCCAGCTCACCACAACGCCAGGGGGGGACCGGGGAGCTGTTTTTT. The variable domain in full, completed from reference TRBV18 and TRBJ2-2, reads NAGVMQNPRHLVRRRGQEARLRCSPMKGHSHVYWYRQLPEEGLKFMVYLQKENIIDESGMPKERFSAEFPKEGPSILRIQQVVRGDSAAYFCASSPQRQGGTGELFFGEGSRLTVL.

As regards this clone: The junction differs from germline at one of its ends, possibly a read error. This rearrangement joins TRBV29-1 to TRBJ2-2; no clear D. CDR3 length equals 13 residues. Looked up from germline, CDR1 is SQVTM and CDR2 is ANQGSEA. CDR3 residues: CNVGLVNTGELFF. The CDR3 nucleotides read TGCAACGTTGGGCTAGTGAACACCGGGGAGCTGTTTTTT.

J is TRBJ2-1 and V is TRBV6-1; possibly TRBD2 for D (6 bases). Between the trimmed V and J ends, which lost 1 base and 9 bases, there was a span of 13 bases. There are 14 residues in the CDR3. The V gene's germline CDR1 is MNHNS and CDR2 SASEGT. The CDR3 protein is CASSEVVLAVEQFF. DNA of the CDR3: TGTGCCAGCAGTGAAGTCGTCTTAGCGGTTGAGCAGTTCTTC.

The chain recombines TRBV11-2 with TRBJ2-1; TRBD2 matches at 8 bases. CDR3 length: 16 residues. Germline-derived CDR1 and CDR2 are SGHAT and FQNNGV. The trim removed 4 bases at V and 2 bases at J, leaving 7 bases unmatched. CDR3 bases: TGTGCCAGCAGCTACTCCGGGACTAGTCCCTACAATGAGCAGTTCTTC. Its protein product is CASSYSGTSPYNEQFF.

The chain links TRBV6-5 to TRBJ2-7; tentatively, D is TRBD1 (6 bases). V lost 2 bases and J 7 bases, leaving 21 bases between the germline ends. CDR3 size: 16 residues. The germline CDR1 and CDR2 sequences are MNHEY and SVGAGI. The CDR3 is CASSYTWDTSLGEQYF. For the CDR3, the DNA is TGTGCCAGCAGTTACACTTGGGACACCTCGCTTGGGGAGCAGTACTTC.

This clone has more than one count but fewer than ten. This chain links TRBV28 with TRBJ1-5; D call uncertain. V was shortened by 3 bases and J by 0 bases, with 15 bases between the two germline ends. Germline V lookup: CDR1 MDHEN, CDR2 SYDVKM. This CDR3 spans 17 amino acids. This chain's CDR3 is CASSFFSLRYSNQPQHF. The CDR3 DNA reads TGTGCCAGCAGTTTTTTCTCGTTACGGTATAGCAATCAGCCCCAGCATTTT.

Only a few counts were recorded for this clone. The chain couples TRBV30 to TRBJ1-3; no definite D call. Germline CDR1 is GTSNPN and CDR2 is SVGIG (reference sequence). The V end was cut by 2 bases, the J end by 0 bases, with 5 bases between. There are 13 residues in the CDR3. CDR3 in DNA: TGTGCCTGGAGTCGGGCCTCTGGAAACACCATATATTTT. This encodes CAWSRASGNTIYF.

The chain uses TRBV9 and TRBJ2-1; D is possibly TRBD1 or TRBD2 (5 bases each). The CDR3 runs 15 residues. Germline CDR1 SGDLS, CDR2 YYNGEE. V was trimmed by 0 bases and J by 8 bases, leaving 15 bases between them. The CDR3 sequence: CASSVAEGSWYEQFF. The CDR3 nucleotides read TGTGCCAGCAGCGTAGCTGAGGGGAGTTGGTATGAGCAGTTCTTC.

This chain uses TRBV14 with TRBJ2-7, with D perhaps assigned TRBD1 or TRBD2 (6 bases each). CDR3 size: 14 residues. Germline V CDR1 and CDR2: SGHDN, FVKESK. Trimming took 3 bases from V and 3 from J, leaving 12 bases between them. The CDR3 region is CASSHIRGGYEQYF. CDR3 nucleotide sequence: TGTGCCAGCAGCCATATCAGGGGAGGCTACGAGCAGTACTTC.

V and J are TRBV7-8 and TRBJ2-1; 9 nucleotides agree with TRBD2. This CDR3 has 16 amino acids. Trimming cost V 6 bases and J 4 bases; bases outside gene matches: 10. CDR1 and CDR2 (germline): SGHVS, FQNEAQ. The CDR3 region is CASRPGRGGRYNEQFF. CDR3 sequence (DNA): TGTGCCAGCAGGCCCGGGCGGGGGGGCCGGTACAATGAGCAGTTCTTC.

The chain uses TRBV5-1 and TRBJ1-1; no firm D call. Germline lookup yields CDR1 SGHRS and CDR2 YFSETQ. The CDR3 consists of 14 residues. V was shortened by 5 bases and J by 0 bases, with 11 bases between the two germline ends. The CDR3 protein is CASRSGSMNTEAFF. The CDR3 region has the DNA TGCGCCAGCAGATCAGGAAGCATGAACACTGAAGCTTTCTTT. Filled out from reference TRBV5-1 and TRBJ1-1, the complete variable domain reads KAGVTQTPRYLIKTRGQQVTLSCSPISGHRSVSWYQQTPGQGLQFLFEYFSETQRNKGNFPGRFSGRQFSNSRSEMNVSTLELGDSALYLCASRSGSMNTEAFFGQGTRLTVV.

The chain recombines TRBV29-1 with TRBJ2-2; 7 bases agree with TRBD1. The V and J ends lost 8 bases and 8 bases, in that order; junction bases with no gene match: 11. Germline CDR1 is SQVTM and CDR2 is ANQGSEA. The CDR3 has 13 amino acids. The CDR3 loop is CSTRGTAKGELFF. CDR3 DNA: TGCAGCACTCGAGGGACAGCTAAAGGGGAGCTGTTTTTT.

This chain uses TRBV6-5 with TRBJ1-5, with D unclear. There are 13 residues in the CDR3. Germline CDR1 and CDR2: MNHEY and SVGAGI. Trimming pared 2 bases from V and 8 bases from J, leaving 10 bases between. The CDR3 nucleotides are TGTGCCAGCAGTTACGCTTTTGGGAAGCCCCAGCATTTT. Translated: CASSYAFGKPQHF.

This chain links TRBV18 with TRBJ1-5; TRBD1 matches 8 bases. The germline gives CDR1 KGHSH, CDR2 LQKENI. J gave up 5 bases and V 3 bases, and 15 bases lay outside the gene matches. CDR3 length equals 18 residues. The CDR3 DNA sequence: TGTGCCAGCTCACCTGAAAATCAGTACAGGGGGAAGGATCAGCCCCAGCATTTT. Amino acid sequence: CASSPENQYRGKDQPQHF. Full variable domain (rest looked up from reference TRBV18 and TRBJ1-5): NAGVMQNPRHLVRRRGQEARLRCSPMKGHSHVYWYRQLPEEGLKFMVYLQKENIIDESGMPKERFSAEFPKEGPSILRIQQVVRGDSAAYFCASSPENQYRGKDQPQHFGDGTRLSIL.

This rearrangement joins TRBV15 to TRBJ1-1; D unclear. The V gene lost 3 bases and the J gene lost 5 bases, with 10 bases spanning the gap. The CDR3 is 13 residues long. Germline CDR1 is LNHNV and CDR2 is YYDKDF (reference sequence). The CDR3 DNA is TGTGCCACCAGCAGTGGGAGCGGGACTGAAGCTTTCTTT. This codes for CATSSGSGTEAFF.

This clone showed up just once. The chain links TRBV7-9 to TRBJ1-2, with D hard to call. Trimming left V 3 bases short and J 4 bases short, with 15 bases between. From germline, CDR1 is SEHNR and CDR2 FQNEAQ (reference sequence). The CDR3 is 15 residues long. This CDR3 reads CASSLGVHSTYGYTF. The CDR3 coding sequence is TGTGCCAGCAGCTTGGGTGTCCACTCCACCTATGGCTACACCTTC.

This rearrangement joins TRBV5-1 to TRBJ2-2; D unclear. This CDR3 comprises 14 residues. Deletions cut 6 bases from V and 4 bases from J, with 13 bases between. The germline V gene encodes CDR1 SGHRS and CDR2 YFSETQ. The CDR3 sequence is CASKDRSGTGELFF. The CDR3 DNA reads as TGCGCCAGCAAGGACCGATCGGGCACCGGGGAGCTGTTTTTT.

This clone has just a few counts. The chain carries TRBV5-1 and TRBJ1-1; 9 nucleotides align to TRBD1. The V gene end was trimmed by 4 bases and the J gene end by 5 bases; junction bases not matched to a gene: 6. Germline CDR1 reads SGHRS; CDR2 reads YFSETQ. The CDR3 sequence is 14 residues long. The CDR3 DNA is TGCGCCAGCAGCACGACAGGGGGAGGGACTGAAGCTTTCTTT. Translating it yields CASSTTGGGTEAFF.

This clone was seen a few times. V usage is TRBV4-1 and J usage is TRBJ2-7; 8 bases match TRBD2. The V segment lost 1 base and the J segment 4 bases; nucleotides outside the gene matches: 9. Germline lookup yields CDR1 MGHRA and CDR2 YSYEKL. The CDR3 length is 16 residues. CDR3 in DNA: TGCGCCAGCAGCCAAGTAAGGGCGGGACTAGGATACGAGCAGTACTTC. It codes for CASSQVRAGLGYEQYF.

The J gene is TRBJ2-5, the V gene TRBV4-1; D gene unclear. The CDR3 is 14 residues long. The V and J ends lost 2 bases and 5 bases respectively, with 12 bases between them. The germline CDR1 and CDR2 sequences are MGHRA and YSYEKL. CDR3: CASSQLSGRETQYF. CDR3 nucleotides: TGCGCCAGCAGCCAACTTTCGGGCCGGGAGACCCAGTACTTC.

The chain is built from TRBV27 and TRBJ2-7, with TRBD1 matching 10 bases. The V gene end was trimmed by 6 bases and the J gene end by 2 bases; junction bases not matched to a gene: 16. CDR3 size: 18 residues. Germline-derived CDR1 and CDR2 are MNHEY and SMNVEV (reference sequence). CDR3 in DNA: TGTGCCAGCAGGCCGGACAGGGGGTTGGGGCCCCCAACCTACGAGCAGTACTTC. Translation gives CASRPDRGLGPPTYEQYF.

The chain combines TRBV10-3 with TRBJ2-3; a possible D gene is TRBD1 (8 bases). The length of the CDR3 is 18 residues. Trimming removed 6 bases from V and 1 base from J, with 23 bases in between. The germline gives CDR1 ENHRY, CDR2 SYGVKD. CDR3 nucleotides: TGTGCCATCAGGAACGCATTACAGGGGGGGGGCCGCACAGATACGCAGTATTTT. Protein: CAIRNALQGGGRTDTQYF.

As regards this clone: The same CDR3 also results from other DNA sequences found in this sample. In DNA form, the CDR3 reads TGTGCCTGGAGTGTACTAAGGTCTGGGGCCAACGTCCTGACTTTC. Protein product: CAWSVLRSGANVLTF. The chain combines TRBV30 with TRBJ2-6; D is uncertain. V lost 0 bases to trimming and J lost 1 base, with 7 bases between them. The CDR3 runs to 15 residues. Germline V gene lookup returns CDR1 GTSNPN and CDR2 SVGIG (reference sequence).